The next 17 T cell receptor beta chains were all read from a single sample in a study of OX40 agonist ivuxolimab in advanced cancers. The data were produced by immunoSEQ multiplex PCR, yet TCRdb's version contains in-frame clones alone and is incomplete. The sample includes about 80,000 clones, about nine tenths of them seen just once. Sample: CD4+ or CD8+ T cells sorted from blood, taken in a trial of the OX40 agonist ivuxolimab. These receptors all come from an adult with an advanced solid tumor such as melanoma, head and neck, liver or kidney cancer.

This clone appeared once. This chain connects TRBV2 to TRBJ1-6; 9 nucleotides agree with TRBD1. The ends lost 7 bases at V and 6 bases at J; junction bases unmatched: 1. CDR3 length: 13 amino acids. From germline, CDR1 is SNHLY and CDR2 FYNNEI. CDR3 sequence: CASKDRGNSPLHF. The CDR3 DNA reads as TGTGCCAGCAAGGACAGGGGTAATTCACCCCTCCACTTT.

The chain employs TRBV5-1 and TRBJ2-2; no definite D call. V was shortened by 4 bases and J by 6 bases, with 13 bases between the two germline ends. Germline V gives CDR1 SGHRS, CDR2 YFSETQ. This CDR3 region has 14 residues. CDR3 DNA sequence: TGCGCCAGCAGCCCCGGAAGAGTCCCCGGGGAGCTGTTTTTT. Translated, it gives CASSPGRVPGELFF.

The DNA for the CDR3 is TGTGCCACCCAACGGTCCGGAGCCTACGAGCAGTACTTC. Translated, it gives CATQRSGAYEQYF. The gene calls are TRBV14 and TRBJ2-7; D gene uncertain. The CDR3 covers 13 residues. Germline V gene sequence: CDR1 SGHDN, CDR2 FVKESK. Trimming removed 10 bases from V and 2 bases from J, with 15 bases in between.

The chain employs TRBV19 and TRBJ2-2; 13 nucleotides match TRBD2. Germline V gives CDR1 LNHDA, CDR2 SQIVND (reference sequence). V lost 5 bases and J lost 5; bases outside the gene matches: 11. The CDR3 loop spans 18 amino acids. The chain's CDR3 is CASSVTGLAGRGTGELFF. In DNA, the CDR3 is TGTGCCAGTAGTGTAACGGGACTAGCGGGGCGTGGTACCGGGGAGCTGTTTTTT.

The chain couples TRBV5-1 to TRBJ2-2; D uncertain. Between the trimmed V and J ends, which lost 1 base and 8 bases, there was a span of 9 bases. Germline CDR1 is SGHRS and CDR2 is YFSETQ. This CDR3 spans 13 amino acids. The CDR3 spells CASSLHEIGELFF. In DNA form, the CDR3 reads TGCGCCAGCAGCTTGCACGAGATTGGGGAGCTGTTTTTT.

V gene TRBV19 combines with J gene TRBJ2-7; 7 nucleotides agree with TRBD1. Trimming removed 4 bases from V and 3 bases from J; junction bases left unmatched: 3. The CDR3 has 13 residues. Per germline, CDR1 LNHDA and CDR2 SQIVND (reference sequence). CDR3 sequence (DNA): TGTGCCAGTAGTAAGGGACAGAGCTACGAGCAGTACGTC. Amino acids: CASSKGQSYEQYV.

The chain combines TRBV5-1 with TRBJ2-7, with D tentatively TRBD2 (5 bases). The CDR3 runs 16 residues. CDR1 SGHRS and CDR2 YFSETQ come from the germline V gene. V was clipped by 6 bases and J by 0 bases, with 19 bases between them. The chain's CDR3 is CASTLSPEGSSYEQYF. The CDR3 nucleotides read TGCGCCAGCACCCTGAGCCCTGAGGGAAGCTCCTACGAGCAGTACTTC. The full variable domain, its missing parts supplied by reference TRBV5-1 and TRBJ2-7, is KAGVTQTPRYLIKTRGQQVTLSCSPISGHRSVSWYQQTPGQGLQFLFEYFSETQRNKGNFPGRFSGRQFSNSRSEMNVSTLELGDSALYLCASTLSPEGSSYEQYFGPGTRLTVT.

The chain employs TRBV19 and TRBJ2-2; D is possibly TRBD1 or TRBD2 (5 bases each). This CDR3 has 15 residues. Trimming pared 1 base from V and 5 bases from J, leaving 11 bases between. The germline gives CDR1 LNHDA, CDR2 SQIVND (reference sequence). CDR3 loop: CASSIVPGRTGELFF. CDR3 DNA sequence: TGTGCCAGTAGTATAGTACCGGGGCGAACCGGGGAGCTGTTTTTT.

The CDR3 DNA is TGCGCCAGCAGCGCACCGGGACAAGGAAACTATGGCTACACCTTC. This translates into CASSAPGQGNYGYTF. The V gene is TRBV5-1, the J gene TRBJ1-2, with a tentative D call TRBD1 (6 bases). CDR1 is SGHRS, CDR2 YFSETQ, per germline. The CDR3 contains 15 residues. V lost 4 bases to trimming and J lost 2 bases, with 15 bases between them.

The rearrangement uses TRBV18 and TRBJ1-5; D is ambiguous. CDR1 is KGHSH and CDR2 is LQKENI in the germline V gene. Trimming shortened V by 6 bases and J by 5 bases, and 17 bases separated the two germline ends. The CDR3 contains 15 residues. CDR3 protein: CASSLVGIPDQPQHF. The CDR3 DNA sequence: TGTGCCAGCTCGCTAGTTGGGATTCCCGATCAGCCCCAGCATTTT.

In this sample, this clone turned up a few times. V usage is TRBV6-5 and J usage is TRBJ1-5, with D uncertain. V lost 0 bases and J 3 bases, leaving 6 bases between the germline ends. Germline CDR1 is MNHEY and CDR2 is SVGAGI. CDR3 size: 14 residues. This CDR3 reads CASSYSSINQPQHF. The CDR3, as DNA: TGTGCCAGCAGTTACTCCAGCATCAATCAGCCCCAGCATTTT.

The chain joins TRBV5-1 to TRBJ2-3; D possibly corresponds to TRBD1 (5 bases). Germline-derived CDR1 and CDR2 are SGHRS and YFSETQ. The CDR3 consists of 16 residues. V was clipped by 4 bases and J by 4 bases, with 19 bases between them. CDR3 nucleotides: TGCGCCAGCAGCGACCTACAGGATTATTCCTCAGATACGCAGTATTTT. Protein product: CASSDLQDYSSDTQYF.

The J gene is TRBJ2-1, the V gene TRBV5-4; D not resolved. Germline V gives CDR1 SGHNT, CDR2 YYREEE (reference sequence). The germline V and J ends were trimmed by 4 bases and 7 bases, with 12 bases remaining between them. CDR3 length: 13 residues. CDR3 nucleotide sequence: TGTGCCAGCAGCCCCATGGGAAGAAATGAGCAGTTCTTC. Its translation: CASSPMGRNEQFF.

The genes are TRBV10-3 and TRBJ2-5, with D perhaps matching TRBD2 (5 bases). Trimming left V 6 bases short and J 2 bases short, with 13 bases between. This CDR3 contains 14 residues. Per germline, CDR1 ENHRY and CDR2 SYGVKD. The CDR3 region is CAISGSVIQETQYF. The CDR3 DNA follows: TGTGCCATCAGCGGTAGCGTAATACAAGAGACCCAGTACTTC.

CDR3 loop: CASSSSTSGGVKGGELFF. As DNA, the CDR3 is TGTGCCAGCAGCTCCTCGACTAGCGGGGGCGTAAAGGGCGGGGAGCTGTTTTTT. The chain couples TRBV11-2 to TRBJ2-2; 12 nucleotides align to TRBD2. The ends lost 4 bases at V and 7 bases at J; junction bases unmatched: 13. The CDR3 runs to 18 residues. Germline V CDR1 and CDR2: SGHAT, FQNNGV.

The J gene is TRBJ2-7, the V gene TRBV7-2, with 11 nucleotides matching TRBD2. V lost 0 bases to trimming and J lost 6 bases; unmatched junction nucleotides: 4. The CDR3 runs to 15 residues. The germline V gene has CDR1 SGHTA and CDR2 FQGNSA. The CDR3 region is CASSLAGTSGGEQYF. The CDR3, as DNA: TGTGCCAGCAGCTTAGCCGGGACTAGCGGAGGCGAGCAGTACTTC.

This clone was seen just once. This sequence joins TRBV6-4 and TRBJ2-7, with D hard to call. Germline values: CDR1 MRHNA, CDR2 SNTAGT. V was cut by 10 bases and J by 0 bases, with 13 bases left in between. This CDR3 is 13 amino acids long. CDR3 coding DNA: TGTGCCAACCCCTCATCGTCCTCCTACGAGCAGTACGTC. This encodes CANPSSSSYEQYV.